The TCR beta chain described here comes from a study of shared clonotypes between healthy human individuals. At the level of the study: There were three CD4 naive, three CD4 memory, two CD8 naive and one CD8 memory plates per donor.

All donors were Caucasian adults living in Nashville, Tennessee. This clone was observed a handful of times. Its target is not known. Germline V gene lookup returns CDR1 SGHRS and CDR2 YFSETQ. The CDR3 contains 15 residues. Trimming removed 0 bases at V and 2 bases at J, with 11 bases between. Whole-study results and caveats: Sequencing depth was predicted to influence how clonotypes are shared among donors. The generation probabilities recorded for non-shared clonotypes fell below those of clonotypes shared by all four donors.

Generated by immunoSEQ multiplex PCR, the TCRdb table keeps only in-frame clones and is missing some. The sample records approximately 620,000 clones, more than 95% being singletons. The source is a woman aged 30 to 39 in good health. The sequencing input was naive CD4+ T cells sorted from blood. Stated subset: CD45RA+ positively selected. The chain couples TRBV5-1 to TRBJ2-5; unclear D gene. CDR3 DNA sequence: TGCGCCAGCAGCTTGGTAGCTACGGATCAAGAGACCCAGTACTTC. Residues: CASSLVATDQETQYF.